This T cell receptor (beta chain) is drawn from a study of blood T cell repertoires in COVID-19. At the level of the study: Samples came from the United States, Italy and Spain, spanning acute and convalescent COVID-19. T cells, B-cell-depleted T cells, or PBMCs provided the cDNA or gDNA that served as material.

In the study's own analysis: Amplification of reference gene primers provided the estimated nucleated cell counts. Some clones are missing from TCRdb's copy, which holds only in-frame ones; the method was immunoSEQ multiplex PCR. That table gives V, J and clone size, and the DNA gave D and trimming. This table has around 130,000 clones, 80% to 90% appearing once. Germline CDR1 SGHDT, CDR2 YYEEEE. The V and J ends lost 1 base and 4 bases respectively, with 12 bases between them. The CDR3 length is 14 residues. The clonotype was recovered from a man in his sixties or seventies with active or convalescent COVID-19. Sequencing was performed on peripheral blood. This chain links TRBV5-6 with TRBJ2-7; a weak D match, TRBD1 (5 bases). CDR3 in amino acids: CASSLSIGQYEQYF. The CDR3 nucleotides read TGTGCCAGCAGCTTGTCGATCGGACAATACGAGCAGTACTTC.